Following are 11 T cell receptor beta chains from one sample sequenced in a study of T cells in tumors after PD-1 blockade. The method was immunoSEQ multiplex PCR; TCRdb's version includes in-frame clones alone and lacks a portion of them. The sample has approximately 48,000 clones; 81% are singletons. The sample in question was PBMCs, obtained before anti-PD-1 treatment. The receptor set was obtained from a human donor with basal cell carcinoma.

The V gene is TRBV6-4, the J gene TRBJ2-3; D possibly corresponds to TRBD2 (7 bases). V lost 4 bases and J 4 bases, leaving 12 bases between the germline ends. This CDR3 is 14 amino acids long. Germline assignment: CDR1 MRHNA and CDR2 SNTAGT. DNA of the CDR3: TGTGCCAGCAGTGGAGGGGGGGAGGCAGATACGCAGTATTTT. It encodes CASSGGGEADTQYF.

J is TRBJ2-2 and V is TRBV15; D unresolved. Trimming took 9 bases from V and 4 from J, leaving 15 bases between them. Germline CDR1 and CDR2: LNHNV and YYDKDF (reference sequence). CDR3 length: 14 residues. The CDR3 DNA follows: TGTGCCACGACCTTAGTGGCCCGCACCGGGGAGCTGTTTTTT. Translation gives CATTLVARTGELFF.

The CDR3 is CASSSDRVEKLFF. The CDR3 DNA is TGTGCCAGCAGCTCCGACAGGGTTGAAAAACTGTTTTTT. The chain is built from TRBV5-4 and TRBJ1-4, with 7 nucleotides matching TRBD1. Germline CDR1 reads SGHNT; CDR2 reads YYREEE (reference sequence). This CDR3 contains 13 residues. Trimming at V came to 3 bases and at J to 7 bases, leaving 3 bases not matched to a gene. Full variable domain (missing parts from reference TRBV5-4 and TRBJ1-4): ETGVTQSPTHLIKTRGQQVTLRCSSQSGHNTVSWYQQALGQGPQFIFQYYREEENGRGNFPPRFSGLQFPNYSSELNVNALELDDSALYLCASSSDRVEKLFFGSGTQLSVL.

To note about this clone: Other DNA sequences in this sample translate to the same CDR3. The CDR3 loop reads CASRRGQGSYEQYF. As DNA, the CDR3 is TGTGCCAGCAGGCGAGGACAGGGATCTTACGAGCAGTACTTC. The chain has TRBV6-5 and TRBJ2-7; 8 nucleotides line up with TRBD1. This CDR3 contains 14 residues. Germline assignment: CDR1 MNHEY and CDR2 SVGAGI. V lost 6 bases to trimming and J lost 4 bases; unmatched junction nucleotides: 8.

The rearrangement uses TRBV7-9 and TRBJ2-7; perhaps D is TRBD1 or TRBD2 (5 bases each). There are 13 residues in the CDR3. Germline values: CDR1 SEHNR, CDR2 FQNEAQ (reference sequence). V shed 8 bases and J shed 3 bases, with 14 bases lying between them. CDR3 nucleotides: TGTGCCAGCCGGGACCCAGGTGACTACGAGCAGTACTTC. Its translation is CASRDPGDYEQYF.

The chain employs TRBV6-2 or TRBV6-3 and TRBJ2-1; D may be TRBD1 or TRBD2 (5 bases each). This CDR3 is 14 amino acids long. With 5 bases removed from V and 4 bases from J, the gap between germline ends came to 12 bases. Looked up from germline, CDR1 is MNHEY and CDR2 is SVGEGT. The CDR3: CASSGGPHYNEQFF. The CDR3 region has the DNA TGTGCCAGCAGTGGGGGACCACATTACAATGAGCAGTTCTTC.

The genes are TRBV10-3 and TRBJ1-5; 10 bases agree with TRBD1. The V gene end was trimmed by 0 bases and the J gene end by 0 bases; junction bases not matched to a gene: 2. The germline V gene encodes CDR1 ENHRY and CDR2 SYGVKD. The CDR3 covers 17 residues. The CDR3 spells CAISESTGGNSNQPQHF. The CDR3 DNA is TGTGCCATCAGTGAGTCGACAGGGGGCAATAGCAATCAGCCCCAGCATTTT.

The genes are TRBV3-1 (or the pseudogene TRBV3-2) and TRBJ2-7, with a possible D match to TRBD1 (6 bases). V shed 8 bases and J shed 6 bases, with 23 bases lying between them. CDR1 is LGHDT and CDR2 is YNNKEL in the germline V gene (reference sequence). The CDR3 totals 15 residues. The CDR3 is CASSKGQLVYSEQYF. CDR3 DNA sequence: TGTGCCAGCTCCAAAGGACAGTTGGTTTATTCCGAGCAGTACTTC.

CDR3 DNA sequence: TGTGCCAGCAGCGTAGGAGGGACAGGGGCTCCCTACGAGCAGTACTTC. Protein sequence: CASSVGGTGAPYEQYF. The chain combines TRBV9 with TRBJ2-7, with 10 bases matching TRBD1. The length of the CDR3 is 16 residues. V lost 0 bases to trimming and J lost 2 bases; unmatched junction nucleotides: 5. CDR1 is SGDLS and CDR2 is YYNGEE in the germline V gene.

The chain is built from TRBV30 and TRBJ2-2; D possibly matches TRBD1 or TRBD2 (5 bases each). The CDR3 length is 15 residues. Germline V gene sequence: CDR1 GTSNPN, CDR2 SVGIG (reference sequence). Between the trimmed V and J ends, which lost 2 bases and 0 bases, there was a span of 10 bases. The CDR3 bases are TGTGCCTGGAGTTACGGGGCCTCGAACACCGGGGAGCTGTTTTTT. Translated: CAWSYGASNTGELFF.

The chain joins TRBV15 to TRBJ2-3; 9 bases are a match to TRBD2. Germline CDR1 reads LNHNV; CDR2 reads YYDKDF (reference sequence). This CDR3 comprises 17 residues. V lost 0 bases, J lost 5 bases, and 9 bases stayed unmatched. The CDR3 sequence is CATSRETISGGLDTQYF. The CDR3 DNA sequence: TGTGCCACCAGCAGAGAGACAATTAGCGGGGGCCTAGATACGCAGTATTTT.